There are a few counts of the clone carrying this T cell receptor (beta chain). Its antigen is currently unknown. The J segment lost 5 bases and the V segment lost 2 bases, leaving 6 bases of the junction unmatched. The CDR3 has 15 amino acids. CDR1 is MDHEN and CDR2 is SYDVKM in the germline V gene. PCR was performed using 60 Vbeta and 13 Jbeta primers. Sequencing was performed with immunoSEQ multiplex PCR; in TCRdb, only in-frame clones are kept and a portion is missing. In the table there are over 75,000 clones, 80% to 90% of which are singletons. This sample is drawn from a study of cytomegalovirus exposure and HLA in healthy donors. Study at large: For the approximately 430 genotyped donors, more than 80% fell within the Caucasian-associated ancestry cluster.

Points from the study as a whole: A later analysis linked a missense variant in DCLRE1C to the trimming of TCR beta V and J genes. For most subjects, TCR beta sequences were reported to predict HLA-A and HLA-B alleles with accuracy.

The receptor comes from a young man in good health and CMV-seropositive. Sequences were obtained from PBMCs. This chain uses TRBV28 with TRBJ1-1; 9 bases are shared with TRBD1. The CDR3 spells CASSLGDRVGTEAFF. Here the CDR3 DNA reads TGTGCCAGCAGTTTAGGGGACAGGGTTGGGACTGAAGCTTTCTTT.